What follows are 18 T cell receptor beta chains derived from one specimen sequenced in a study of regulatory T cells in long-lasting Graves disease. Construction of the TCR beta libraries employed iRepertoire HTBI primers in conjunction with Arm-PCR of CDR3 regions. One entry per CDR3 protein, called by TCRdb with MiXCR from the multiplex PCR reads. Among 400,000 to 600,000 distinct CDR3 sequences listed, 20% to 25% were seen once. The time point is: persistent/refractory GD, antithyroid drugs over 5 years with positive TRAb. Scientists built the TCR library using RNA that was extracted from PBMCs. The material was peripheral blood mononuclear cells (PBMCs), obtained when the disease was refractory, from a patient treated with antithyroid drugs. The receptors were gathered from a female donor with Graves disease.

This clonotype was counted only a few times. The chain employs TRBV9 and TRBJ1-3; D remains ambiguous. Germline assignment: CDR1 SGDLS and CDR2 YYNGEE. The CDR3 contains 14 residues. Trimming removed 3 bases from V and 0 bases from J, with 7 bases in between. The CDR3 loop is CASSDSSSGNTIYF. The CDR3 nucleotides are TGTGCCAGCAGCGATAGCTCCTCTGGAAACACCATATATTTT.

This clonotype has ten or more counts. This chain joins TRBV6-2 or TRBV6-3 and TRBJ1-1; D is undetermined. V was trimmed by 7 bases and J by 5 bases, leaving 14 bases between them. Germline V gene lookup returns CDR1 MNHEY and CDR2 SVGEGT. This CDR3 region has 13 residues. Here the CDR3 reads CASTLRLGTEAFF. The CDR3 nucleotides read TGTGCCAGCACCCTACGGCTTGGGACTGAAGCTTTCTTT.

This CDR3 reads CASSHGGSEQYF. CDR3 nucleotide sequence: TGCGCCAGCAGCCACGGGGGGTCCGAGCAGTACTTC. The rearrangement links TRBV5-1 to TRBJ2-7; 7 nucleotides align to TRBD2. From germline, CDR1 is SGHRS and CDR2 YFSETQ. With 4 bases clipped from V and 6 bases from J, the junction kept 4 bases outside the gene matches. The CDR3 covers 12 residues.

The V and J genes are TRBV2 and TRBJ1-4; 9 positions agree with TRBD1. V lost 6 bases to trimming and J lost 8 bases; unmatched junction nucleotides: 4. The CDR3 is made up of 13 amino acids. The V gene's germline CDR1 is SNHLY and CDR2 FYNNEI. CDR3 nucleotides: TGTGCCAGCAGCCGGACAGGGGAAGAAAAACTGTTTTTT. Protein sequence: CASSRTGEEKLFF.

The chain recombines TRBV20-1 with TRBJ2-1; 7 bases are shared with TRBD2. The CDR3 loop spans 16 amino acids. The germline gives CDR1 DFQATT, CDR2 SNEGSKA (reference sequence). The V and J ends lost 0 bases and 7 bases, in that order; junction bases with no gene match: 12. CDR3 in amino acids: CSARDLAGGRGNEQFF. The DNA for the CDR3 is TGCAGTGCTAGAGATCTTGCCGGCGGGAGAGGAAATGAGCAGTTCTTC.

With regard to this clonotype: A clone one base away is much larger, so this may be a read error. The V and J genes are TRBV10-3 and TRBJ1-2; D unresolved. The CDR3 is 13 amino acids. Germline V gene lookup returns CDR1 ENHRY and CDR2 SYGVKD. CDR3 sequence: CSISLSSVEGYTF. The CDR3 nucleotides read TGTTCCATCAGTCTGTCGAGCGTTGAAGGCTACACCTTC.

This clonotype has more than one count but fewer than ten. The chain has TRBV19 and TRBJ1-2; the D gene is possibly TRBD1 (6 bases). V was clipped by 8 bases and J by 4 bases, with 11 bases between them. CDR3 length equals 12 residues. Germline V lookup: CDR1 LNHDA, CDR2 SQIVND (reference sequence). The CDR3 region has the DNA TGTGCCAGTGGGGGGGACATCTATGGCTACACCTTC. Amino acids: CASGGDIYGYTF.

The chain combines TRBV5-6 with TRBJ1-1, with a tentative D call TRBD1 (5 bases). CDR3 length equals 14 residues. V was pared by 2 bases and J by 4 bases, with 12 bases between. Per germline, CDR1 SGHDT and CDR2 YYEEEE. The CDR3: CASSFTGTGTEAFF. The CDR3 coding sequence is TGTGCCAGCAGCTTCACGGGGACTGGCACTGAAGCTTTCTTT.

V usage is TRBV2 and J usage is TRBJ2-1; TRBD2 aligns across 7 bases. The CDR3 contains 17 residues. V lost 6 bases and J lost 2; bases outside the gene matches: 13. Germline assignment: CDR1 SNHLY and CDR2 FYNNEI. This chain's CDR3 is CASRGWGGDATYNEQFF. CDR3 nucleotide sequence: TGTGCCAGCAGAGGCTGGGGGGGGGACGCTACCTACAATGAGCAGTTCTTC.

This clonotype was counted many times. The CDR3 nucleotides are TGCAGTGTTTGGATCCCGGGACGTAGCAAGGCCACCCCTAATTCACCCCTCCACTTT. Translation: CSVWIPGRSKATPNSPLHF. This chain connects TRBV20-1 to TRBJ1-6; D is possibly TRBD1 (5 bases). The CDR3 sequence is 19 residues long. The V end lost 7 bases, the J end lost 6 bases, and 31 bases lay between the germline ends. Germline V gene sequence: CDR1 DFQATT, CDR2 SNEGSKA (reference sequence).

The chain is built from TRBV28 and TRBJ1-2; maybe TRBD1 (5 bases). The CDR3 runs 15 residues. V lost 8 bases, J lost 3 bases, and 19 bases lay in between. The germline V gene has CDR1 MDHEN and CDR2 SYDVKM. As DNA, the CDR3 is TGTGCCAGCGCTCTCGGGGGGGGAGGTGACTATGGCTACACCTTC. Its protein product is CASALGGGGDYGYTF.

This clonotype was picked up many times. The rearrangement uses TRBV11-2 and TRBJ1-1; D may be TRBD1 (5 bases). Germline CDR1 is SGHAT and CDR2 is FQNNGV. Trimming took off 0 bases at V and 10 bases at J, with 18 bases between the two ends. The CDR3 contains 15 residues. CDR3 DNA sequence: TGTGCCAGCAGCTTAGATACAGGATTACTAGGAGGAGCTTTCTTT. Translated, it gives CASSLDTGLLGGAFF.

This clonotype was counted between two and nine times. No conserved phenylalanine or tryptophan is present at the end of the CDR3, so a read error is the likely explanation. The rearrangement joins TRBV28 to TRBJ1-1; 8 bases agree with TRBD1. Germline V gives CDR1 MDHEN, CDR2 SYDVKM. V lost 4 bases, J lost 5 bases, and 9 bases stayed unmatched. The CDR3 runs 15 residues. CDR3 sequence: CASSSIQGARTEAFV. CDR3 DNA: TGTGCCAGCAGTTCAATTCAGGGGGCAAGAACTGAAGCTTTCGTT.

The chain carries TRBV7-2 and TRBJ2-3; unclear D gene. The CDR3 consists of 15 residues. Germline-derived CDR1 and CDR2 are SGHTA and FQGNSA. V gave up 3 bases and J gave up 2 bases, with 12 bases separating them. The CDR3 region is CASSLVAEFTDTQYF. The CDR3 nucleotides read TGTGCCAGCAGCTTGGTGGCAGAATTCACAGATACGCAGTATTTT. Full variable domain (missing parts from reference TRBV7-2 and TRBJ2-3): GAGVSQSPSNKVTEKGKDVELRCDPISGHTALYWYRQSLGQGLEFLIYFQGNSAPDKSGLPSDRFSAERTGGSVSTLTIQRTQQEDSAVYLCASSLVAEFTDTQYFGPGTRLTVL.

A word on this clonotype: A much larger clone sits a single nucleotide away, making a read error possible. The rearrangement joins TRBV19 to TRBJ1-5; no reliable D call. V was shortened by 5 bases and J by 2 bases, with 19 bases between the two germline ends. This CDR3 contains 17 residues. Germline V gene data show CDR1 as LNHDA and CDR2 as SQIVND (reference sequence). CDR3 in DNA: TGTGCCAGTAGTGCTCCCCGACGGTTCTGGGGCAATCAGCCCCAGCATTTT. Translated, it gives CASSAPRRFWGNQPQHF.

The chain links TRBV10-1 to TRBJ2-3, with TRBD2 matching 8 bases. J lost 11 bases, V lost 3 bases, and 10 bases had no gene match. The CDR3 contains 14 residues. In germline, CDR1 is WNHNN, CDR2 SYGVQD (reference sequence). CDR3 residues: CASSDWLAGHGQYF. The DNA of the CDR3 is TGCGCCAGCAGTGACTGGCTAGCGGGCCATGGGCAGTATTTT.

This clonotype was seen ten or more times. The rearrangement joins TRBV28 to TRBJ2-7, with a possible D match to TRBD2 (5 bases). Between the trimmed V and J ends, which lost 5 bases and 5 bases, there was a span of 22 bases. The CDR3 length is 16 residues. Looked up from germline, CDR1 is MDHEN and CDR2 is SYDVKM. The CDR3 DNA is TGTGCCAGCAGTCAATTTGGACTGAACTCAGGAAACGAGCAGTACTTC. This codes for CASSQFGLNSGNEQYF.

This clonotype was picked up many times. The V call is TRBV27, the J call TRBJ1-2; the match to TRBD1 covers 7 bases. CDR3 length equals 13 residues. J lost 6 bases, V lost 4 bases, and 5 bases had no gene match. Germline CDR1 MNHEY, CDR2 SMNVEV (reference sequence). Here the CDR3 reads CASSSDRVDGYTF. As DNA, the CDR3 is TGTGCCAGCAGTTCCGACAGGGTTGATGGCTACACCTTC.